This T cell receptor beta chain was documented in a study of blood T cell repertoires in COVID-19. About the study: Samples taken during acute and convalescent COVID-19 were collected in the United States, Italy and Spain. PBMCs, B-cell-depleted T cells, or T cells were the source of the cDNA or gDNA that made up the material.

Trimming shortened V by 3 bases and J by 4 bases, and 30 bases separated the two germline ends. The CDR3 runs to 20 residues. Germline V gene sequence: CDR1 SGDLS, CDR2 YYNGEE. Per the original data handling: Amplification of reference gene primers provided the estimated nucleated cell counts. Data came from immunoSEQ multiplex PCR; TCRdb stores just in-frame clones and leaves some out. That table gives V, J and clone size, and the DNA gave D and trimming. Here the sample spans about 190,000 clones, 60% to 80% being singletons. This clone was observed a handful of times. The sequence was collected from a man aged 55 to 70 with active or convalescent COVID-19. This sequence joins TRBV9 and TRBJ2-3; D is possibly TRBD2 (7 bases). The sequenced sample consisted of peripheral blood. DNA of the CDR3: TGTGCCAGCAGCGACCCTGGCCGGGGGCCGGCGGGAGAGGGGCCAGATACGCAGTATTTT. This gives the protein CASSDPGRGPAGEGPDTQYF.